This T cell receptor (beta chain) was found in a study of identical twins. Template switching added a universal primer binding site, and final cDNA carried unique molecular identifiers. Via MiXCR, TCRdb re-called the 5' RACE reads, giving one row per CDR3 protein. The table lists about 530,000 distinct CDR3 sequences, roughly 15% of them singletons. This CDR3 is 14 amino acids long. The germline V gene has CDR1 DFQATT and CDR2 SNEGSKA (reference sequence). The junction had 5 bases not matched to a gene; V was cut back by 3 bases and J by 1 base. The study's findings and limits: Monozygotic twins shared more out-of-frame TCR alpha than recombination models predicted.

To note about this clonotype: The antigen is undetermined.

The data were also submitted as part of a second study, on yellow fever vaccine responses in identical twins.

This sequence originates from a woman between 18 and 29 years old in good health. The rearrangement links TRBV20-1 to TRBJ2-7; 8 bases fit TRBD1. Sample: CD4+ T cells sorted from blood. CDR3: CSASWTGRSYEQYF. CDR3 DNA sequence: TGCAGTGCTAGCTGGACAGGGAGGTCCTACGAGCAGTACTTC.